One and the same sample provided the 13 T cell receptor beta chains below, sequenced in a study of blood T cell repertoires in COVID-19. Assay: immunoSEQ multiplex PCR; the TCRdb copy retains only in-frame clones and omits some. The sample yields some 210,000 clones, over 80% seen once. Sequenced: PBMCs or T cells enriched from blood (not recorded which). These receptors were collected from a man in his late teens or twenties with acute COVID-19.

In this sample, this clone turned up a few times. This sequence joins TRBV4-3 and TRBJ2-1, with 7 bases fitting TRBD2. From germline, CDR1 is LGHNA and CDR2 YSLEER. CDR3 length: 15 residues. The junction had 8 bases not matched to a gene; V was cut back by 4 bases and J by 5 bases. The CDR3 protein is CASSRLRGTDNEQFF. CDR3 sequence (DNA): TGCGCCAGCAGCCGCTTGCGGGGGACCGACAATGAGCAGTTCTTC.

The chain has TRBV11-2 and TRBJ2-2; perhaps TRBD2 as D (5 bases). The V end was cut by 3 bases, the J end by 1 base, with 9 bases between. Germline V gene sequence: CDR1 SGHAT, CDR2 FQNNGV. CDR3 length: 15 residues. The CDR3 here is CASSFPDLNTGELFF. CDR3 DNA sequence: TGTGCCAGCAGCTTCCCGGACTTGAACACCGGGGAGCTGTTTTTT.

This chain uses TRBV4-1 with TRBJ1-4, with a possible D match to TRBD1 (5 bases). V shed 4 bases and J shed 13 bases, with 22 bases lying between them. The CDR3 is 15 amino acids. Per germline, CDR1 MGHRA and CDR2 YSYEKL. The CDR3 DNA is TGCGCCAGCAGCCCCGAGGGGATGTCCACGGGAGGACTGTTTTTT. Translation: CASSPEGMSTGGLFF.

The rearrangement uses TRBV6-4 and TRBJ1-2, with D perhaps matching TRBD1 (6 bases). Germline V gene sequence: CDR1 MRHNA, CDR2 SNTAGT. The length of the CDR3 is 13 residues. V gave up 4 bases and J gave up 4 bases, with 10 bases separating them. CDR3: CASSAGQSYGYTF. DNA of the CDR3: TGTGCCAGCAGTGCTGGACAGAGCTATGGCTACACCTTC.

This chain's CDR3 is CASSLAEGAYNEQFF. As DNA, the CDR3 is TGCGCCAGCAGCCTAGCAGAGGGGGCCTACAATGAGCAGTTCTTC. V usage is TRBV5-1 and J usage is TRBJ2-1; a possible D gene is TRBD1 (6 bases). The ends were cut back, 4 bases at V and 2 bases at J, with 13 bases in the middle. Per the germline V gene, CDR1 is SGHRS and CDR2 is YFSETQ. This CDR3 has 15 amino acids.

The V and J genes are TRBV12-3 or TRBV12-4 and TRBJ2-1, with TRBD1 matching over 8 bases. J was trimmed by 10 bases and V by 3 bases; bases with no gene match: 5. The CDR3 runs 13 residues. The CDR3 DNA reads TGTGCCAGCAGTTTGGGACAGGTGAACGAGCAGTTCTTC. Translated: CASSLGQVNEQFF.

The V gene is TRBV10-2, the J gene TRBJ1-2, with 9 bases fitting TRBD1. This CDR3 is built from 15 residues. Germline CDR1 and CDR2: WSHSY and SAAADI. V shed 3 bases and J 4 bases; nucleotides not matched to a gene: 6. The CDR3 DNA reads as TGCGCCAGCAGTGATTCAGGACAGGGGCTCTATGGCTACACCTTC. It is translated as CASSDSGQGLYGYTF.

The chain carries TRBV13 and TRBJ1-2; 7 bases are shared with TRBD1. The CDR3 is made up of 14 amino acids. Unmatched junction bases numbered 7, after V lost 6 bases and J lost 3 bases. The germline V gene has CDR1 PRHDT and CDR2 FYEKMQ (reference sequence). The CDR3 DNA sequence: TGTGCCAGCAGTCCAGGACAGGCTTACTATGGCTACACCTTC. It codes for CASSPGQAYYGYTF.

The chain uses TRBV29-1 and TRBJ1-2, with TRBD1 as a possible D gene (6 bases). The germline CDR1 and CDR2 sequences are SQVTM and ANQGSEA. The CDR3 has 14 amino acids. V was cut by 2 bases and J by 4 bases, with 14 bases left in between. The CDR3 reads CSVENGQGSYGYTF. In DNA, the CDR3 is TGCAGCGTTGAAAACGGGCAGGGGTCCTATGGCTACACCTTC.

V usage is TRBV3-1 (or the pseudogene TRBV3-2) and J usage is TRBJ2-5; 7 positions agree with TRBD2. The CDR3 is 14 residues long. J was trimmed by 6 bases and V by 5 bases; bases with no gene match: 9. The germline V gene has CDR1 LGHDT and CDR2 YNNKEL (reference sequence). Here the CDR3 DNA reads TGTGCCAGCAGCGCGGGACTAAGTGGGAAGACCCAGTACTTC. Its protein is CASSAGLSGKTQYF.

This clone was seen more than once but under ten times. In DNA form, the CDR3 reads TGTGCTAGTGGTTTTGCGGAGACCCAGTACTTC. Its protein product is CASGFAETQYF. The chain uses TRBV12-5 and TRBJ2-5; D call uncertain. Trimming cost V 3 bases and J 5 bases, with 4 bases left between them. Looked up from germline, CDR1 is LGHNT and CDR2 is FRNRAP. This CDR3 has 11 residues. The variable domain in full, completed from reference TRBV12-5 and TRBJ2-5, reads DARVTQTPRHKVTEMGQEVTMRCQPILGHNTVFWYRQTMMQGLELLAYFRNRAPLDDSGMPKDRFSAEMPDATLATLKIQPSEPRDSAVYFCASGFAETQYFGPGTRLLVL.

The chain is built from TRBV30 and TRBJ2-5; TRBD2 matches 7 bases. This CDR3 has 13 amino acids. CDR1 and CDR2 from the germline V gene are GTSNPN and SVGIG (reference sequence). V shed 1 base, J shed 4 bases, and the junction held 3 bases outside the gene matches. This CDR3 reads CAWSAGTIETQYF. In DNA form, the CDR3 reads TGTGCCTGGAGTGCCGGGACTATAGAGACCCAGTACTTC.

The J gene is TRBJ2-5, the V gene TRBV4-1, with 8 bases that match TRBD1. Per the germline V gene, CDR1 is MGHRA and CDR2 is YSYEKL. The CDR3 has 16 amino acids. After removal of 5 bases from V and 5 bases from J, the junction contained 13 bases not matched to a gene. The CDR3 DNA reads TGCGCCAGCAGCTACCCGGGACAGGCCCATGGGGAGACCCAGTACTTC. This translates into CASSYPGQAHGETQYF.